Below are 30 T cell receptor beta chains sequenced from a single sample in a study of metastatic and nonmetastatic thyroid tumors (dated by TCRdb to about 2020). None of the patients had been given any treatment before thyroid surgery. Library preparation employed PCR. For sequencing, an Illumina HiSeq 4000 was employed. The public sequencing data were trimmed at Q25 with fastp and processed into clonotypes with MiXCR by TCRdb, which kept only in-frame beta chains. This sample gives approximately 14,000 clones in total; just under 35% of them show up just once. Together, the top ten hold 9.5% to 11% of the sample. The sample was tumor tissue. The receptor source for this set is a male donor with papillary thyroid cancer or a benign thyroid nodule (not recorded which). Some clones in this sample may be carry-over from other donors' samples.

By share, this clone counts as medium-sized. The V and J genes are TRBV11-1 and TRBJ1-1, with a possible D match to TRBD1 (6 bases). The length of the CDR3 is 15 residues. V lost 2 bases to trimming and J lost 1 base, with 11 bases between them. From germline, CDR1 is SGHAT and CDR2 FQDESV (reference sequence). CDR3 residues: CASSLNRAGNTEAFF. The CDR3 DNA reads TGTGCCAGCAGCTTAAACAGGGCCGGGAACACTGAAGCTTTCTTT.

This clone was detected ten times or more. This chain joins TRBV19 and TRBJ1-6; 9 nucleotides align to TRBD1. V lost 3 bases, J lost 8 bases, and 14 bases stayed unmatched. Germline V gene sequence: CDR1 LNHDA, CDR2 SQIVND (reference sequence). The CDR3 is 18 residues long. This CDR3 is CASSIGQGPHGMDSPLHF. CDR3 bases: TGTGCCAGTAGTATTGGACAGGGGCCCCACGGTATGGATTCACCCCTCCACTTT.

This clone was observed many times. CDR3 region: CASSPTDTQYF. CDR3 sequence (DNA): TGTGCCAGCAGCCCGACAGATACGCAGTATTTT. The chain joins TRBV11-3 to TRBJ2-3; D unresolved. Trimming stripped 5 bases from V and 3 bases from J, with 3 bases between. Looked up from germline, CDR1 is SGHNT and CDR2 is YENEEA. This CDR3 is built from 11 residues.

This chain connects TRBV7-6 to TRBJ2-7, with 8 positions matching TRBD1. The length of the CDR3 is 15 residues. V dropped 5 bases and J dropped 1; count of bases not matched to a gene: 7. CDR1 is SGHVS, CDR2 FNYEAQ, per germline. CDR3: CASSPGTGHSYEQYF. The CDR3 coding sequence is TGTGCCAGCAGCCCTGGGACAGGACATTCCTACGAGCAGTACTTC.

This clone came up once. This sequence joins TRBV7-8 and TRBJ2-7; 7 bases map to TRBD1. Trimming removed 5 bases from V and 1 base from J; junction bases left unmatched: 5. Germline CDR1 and CDR2: SGHVS and FQNEAQ. The CDR3 sequence is 14 residues long. Written as DNA, the CDR3 is TGTGCCAGCAGCGCCCGGGACAGTTCCTACGAGCAGTACTTC. This codes for CASSARDSSYEQYF.

By sample fraction, this clone is medium-sized. The chain combines TRBV6-5 with TRBJ2-7; 10 bases match TRBD2. This CDR3 has 17 residues. J gave up 0 bases and V 2 bases, and 7 bases lay outside the gene matches. Germline V gives CDR1 MNHEY, CDR2 SVGAGI. Here the CDR3 reads CASSYTGSGGGSYEQYF. The CDR3 nucleotides read TGTGCCAGCAGTTACACCGGAAGCGGGGGGGGCTCCTACGAGCAGTACTTC.

The V call is TRBV11-2, the J call TRBJ2-1, with unresolved D. The CDR3 loop spans 15 amino acids. CDR1 SGHAT and CDR2 FQNNGV come from the germline V gene. The V end lost 1 base, the J end lost 9 bases, and 16 bases lay between the germline ends. CDR3 loop: CASSLGFLGSGEQFF. As DNA, the CDR3 is TGTGCCAGCAGCTTAGGGTTTCTAGGGTCGGGTGAGCAGTTCTTC. The full variable domain, in which reference TRBV11-2 and TRBJ2-1 provide the parts outside the CDR3, is EAGVAQSPRYKIIEKRQSVAFWCNPISGHATLYWYQQILGQGPKLLIQFQNNGVVDDSQLPKDRFSAERLKGVDSTLKIQPAKLEDSAVYLCASSLGFLGSGEQFFGPGTRLTVL.

The chain links TRBV5-1 to TRBJ2-5, with D possibly TRBD1 on 6 matching bases. Trimming pared 4 bases from V and 5 bases from J, leaving 21 bases between. The CDR3 is made up of 16 amino acids. Germline V CDR1 and CDR2: SGHRS, YFSETQ. The CDR3 sequence: CASSLLDSHLWETQYF. The CDR3 bases are TGCGCCAGCAGCCTACTGGACAGCCACTTATGGGAGACCCAGTACTTC. Drawing the rest from reference TRBV5-1 and TRBJ2-5, the complete variable domain is KAGVTQTPRYLIKTRGQQVTLSCSPISGHRSVSWYQQTPGQGLQFLFEYFSETQRNKGNFPGRFSGRQFSNSRSEMNVSTLELGDSALYLCASSLLDSHLWETQYFGPGTRLLVL.

In its sample, this clone was seen many times. The germline gene is not matched at one end of the junction; a read error may be the cause. The chain joins TRBV3-1 to TRBJ2-5; D is unclear. Germline loops: CDR1 LGHDT, CDR2 YNNKEL (reference sequence). This CDR3 has 10 amino acids. Written as DNA, the CDR3 is TGTGCCAGCAGCGATGGACGGAGTACCTTC. This translates into CASSDGRSTF.

The sample holds many counts of this clone. This chain links TRBV6-1 with TRBJ1-1; no firm D call. The CDR3 length is 12 residues. Germline V gene sequence: CDR1 MNHNS, CDR2 SASEGT. V lost 8 bases and J lost 3, with 10 bases in between. In DNA, the CDR3 is TGTGCCAGCCGGAGCCTGGACACTGAAGCTTTCTTT. It is translated as CASRSLDTEAFF.

This clone appeared a few times. A much larger clone lies one base from this, so it may be a read error. The genes are TRBV24-1 and TRBJ2-5, with a tentative D call TRBD2 (8 bases). Trimming removed 2 bases at V and 9 bases at J, with 30 bases between. Germline values: CDR1 KGHDR, CDR2 SFDVKD. The CDR3 has 19 residues. CDR3 in amino acids: CATSDSTGVGSGDARAQYF. For the CDR3, the DNA is TGTGCCACCAGTGATTCAACAGGGGTTGGTAGCGGGGACGCCCGGGCCCAGTACTTC.

This clone appeared a few times. This chain connects TRBV27 to TRBJ2-7; 11 bases line up with TRBD2. The CDR3 is made up of 17 amino acids. Germline loops: CDR1 MNHEY, CDR2 SMNVEV (reference sequence). With 5 bases clipped from V and 4 bases from J, the junction kept 13 bases outside the gene matches. The CDR3 DNA sequence: TGTGCCAGCAGTCCCGACGGACTAGCGGGTTCCTTGTACGAGCAGTACTTC. It translates to CASSPDGLAGSLYEQYF.

This chain uses TRBV10-1 with TRBJ2-7, with D possibly called TRBD1 or TRBD2 (5 bases each). Trimming took off 2 bases at V and 7 bases at J, with 18 bases between the two ends. From germline, CDR1 is WNHNN and CDR2 SYGVQD (reference sequence). The CDR3 runs to 15 residues. The CDR3 DNA sequence: TGCGCCAGCAGTGAGCCCGGGACGGAAAAAGGGGAGCAGTACTTC. This sequence encodes CASSEPGTEKGEQYF.

The rearrangement uses TRBV6-1 and TRBJ2-2; no definite D call. The germline gives CDR1 MNHNS, CDR2 SASEGT. V was pared by 8 bases and J by 9 bases, with 10 bases between. The CDR3 sequence is 11 residues long. CDR3 sequence (DNA): TGTGCCAGCCGGACGGTCCGGGAGCTGTTTTTT. Amino acids: CASRTVRELFF.

This clone was picked up one time. The chain carries TRBV5-1 and TRBJ2-7; D remains ambiguous. Germline CDR1 and CDR2: SGHRS and YFSETQ. V lost 3 bases, J lost 1 base, and 11 bases lay in between. The CDR3 contains 14 residues. The CDR3 loop is CASSSLQNSYEQYF. The CDR3 DNA reads TGCGCCAGCAGCTCGCTACAGAATTCCTACGAGCAGTACTTC.

Of note for this clone: A much more abundant neighbour one base away suggests this may be a read error. The rearrangement uses TRBV20-1 and TRBJ2-1, with D hard to call. In germline, CDR1 is DFQATT, CDR2 SNEGSKA (reference sequence). V shed 5 bases and J shed 7 bases, with 27 bases lying between them. The CDR3 is made up of 17 amino acids. The CDR3 DNA sequence: TGCAGTGCTCGAGGAGACCTCTTAGAAGCCTTAAATAATGAGCAGTTCTTC. Protein product: CSARGDLLEALNNEQFF.

Many counts were recorded for this clone. The chain carries TRBV7-9 and TRBJ1-6, with unresolved D. V was clipped by 4 bases and J by 8 bases, with 9 bases between them. Per germline, CDR1 SEHNR and CDR2 FQNEAQ (reference sequence). The CDR3 runs 13 residues. The CDR3 spells CASSSVQDSPLHF. CDR3 DNA sequence: TGTGCCAGCAGCTCCGTACAAGATTCACCCCTCCACTTT. The complete variable domain, with remaining parts taken from reference TRBV7-9 and TRBJ1-6, reads DTGVSQNPRHKITKRGQNVTFRCDPISEHNRLYWYRQTLGQGPEFLTYFQNEAQLEKSRLLSDRFSAERPKGSFSTLEIQRTEQGDSAMYLCASSSVQDSPLHFGNGTRLTVT.

At least ten counts were recorded for this clone. At the DNA level, this CDR3 is encoded by other sequences in the same sample as well. The V call is TRBV9, the J call TRBJ2-3; tentatively, D is TRBD1 (8 bases). The germline V gene encodes CDR1 SGDLS and CDR2 YYNGEE. The V gene lost 4 bases and the J gene lost 4 bases, with 16 bases spanning the gap. This CDR3 is 15 amino acids long. CDR3 coding DNA: TGTGCCAGCAGCCCCACAGGGGGGGCGGCAGATACGCAGTATTTT. Translating it yields CASSPTGGAADTQYF.

The chain is built from TRBV20-1 and TRBJ2-7; maybe TRBD1 (5 bases). This CDR3 has 15 amino acids. Trimming removed 6 bases from V and 3 bases from J, with 21 bases in between. Germline CDR1 reads DFQATT; CDR2 reads SNEGSKA (reference sequence). CDR3 region: CSATAARTSSYEQYF. CDR3 DNA: TGCAGTGCGACTGCGGCTCGGACATCAAGCTACGAGCAGTACTTC.

This clone was picked up a small number of times. A read error may produce the germline difference seen at one junction end. The chain couples TRBV15 to TRBJ2-7, with D maybe TRBD2 (6 bases). Per the germline V gene, CDR1 is LNHNV and CDR2 is YYDKDF (reference sequence). CDR3 length equals 15 residues. CDR3 coding DNA: TGTGTCACCAGCAGAGATCCCGGGGGTCACTCCGAGCAGTACTTC. It is translated as CVTSRDPGGHSEQYF.

The chain uses TRBV4-1 and TRBJ2-2, with a weak D call TRBD2 (5 bases). Trimming stripped 3 bases from V and 4 bases from J, with 15 bases between. Germline assignment: CDR1 MGHRA and CDR2 YSYEKL. The CDR3 runs 16 residues. In DNA form, the CDR3 reads TGCGCCAGCAGCCATTACGGGGTAGCGCTCACCGGGGAGCTGTTTTTT. It specifies CASSHYGVALTGELFF.

This clone was observed a handful of times. CDR3 sequence reads: CASTRGSDGYTF. CDR3 coding DNA: TGTGCCAGCACCAGGGGCTCGGATGGCTACACCTTC. V usage is TRBV6-1 and J usage is TRBJ1-2; tentative D call: TRBD1 (6 bases). Germline V gives CDR1 MNHNS, CDR2 SASEGT. Trimming pared 7 bases from V and 6 bases from J, leaving 12 bases between. CDR3 length: 12 residues.

This clone was counted only a few times. V is TRBV12-3 or TRBV12-4 and J is TRBJ1-3; D unresolved. CDR3 length: 11 amino acids. Deletions cut 4 bases from V and 5 bases from J, with 3 bases between. CDR3 nucleotide sequence: TGTGCCAGCAGTTGGAGAAACACCATATATTTT. Its translation is CASSWRNTIYF.

This clone was counted only a few times. The CDR3 protein is CASMTRSPLHF. In DNA form, the CDR3 reads TGTGCCAGCATGACGAGATCACCCCTCCACTTT. J is TRBJ1-6 and V is TRBV28, with no clear D. The CDR3 contains 11 residues. Germline V gene data show CDR1 as MDHEN and CDR2 as SYDVKM. Trimming took off 7 bases at V and 10 bases at J, with 8 bases between the two ends.

In its sample, this clone was seen many times. Other DNA sequences in the sample encode the same CDR3. The rearrangement uses TRBV7-9 and TRBJ1-2, with TRBD1 matching over 11 bases. J gave up 2 bases and V 5 bases, and 4 bases lay outside the gene matches. The CDR3 has 15 amino acids. Germline lookup yields CDR1 SEHNR and CDR2 FQNEAQ (reference sequence). The CDR3 nucleotides read TGTGCCAGCAGCCTAGGACAGGGGGCAAACTATGGCTACACCTTC. It translates to CASSLGQGANYGYTF.

Notes on this clone: The junction and the germline gene differ at one end; a read error may be behind it. The V gene is TRBV18, the J gene TRBJ1-3; 7 nucleotides line up with TRBD1. Germline V lookup: CDR1 KGHSH, CDR2 LQKENI. This CDR3 contains 17 residues. The CDR3: CPSSQGTLAGARNTIYF. In DNA form, the CDR3 reads TGTCCCAGCTCACAGGGGACCCTCGCCGGCGCTAGAAACACCATATATTTT.

The table lists this clone with many counts. The chain combines TRBV5-1 with TRBJ2-1; 9 bases match TRBD1. V was pared by 3 bases and J by 5 bases, with 12 bases of the junction left unmatched. CDR3 length: 17 residues. The germline V gene encodes CDR1 SGHRS and CDR2 YFSETQ. CDR3 sequence reads: CASSSTGGSYPDNEQFF. As DNA, the CDR3 is TGCGCCAGCAGCTCAACAGGGGGCTCCTACCCAGACAATGAGCAGTTCTTC. The full variable domain, rest sourced from reference TRBV5-1 and TRBJ2-1, is KAGVTQTPRYLIKTRGQQVTLSCSPISGHRSVSWYQQTPGQGLQFLFEYFSETQRNKGNFPGRFSGRQFSNSRSEMNVSTLELGDSALYLCASSSTGGSYPDNEQFFGPGTRLTVL.

This clone was found many times. The chain employs TRBV5-6 and TRBJ1-6, with D perhaps TRBD1 (6 bases). The V end lost 4 bases, the J end lost 4 bases, and 12 bases lay between the germline ends. Germline CDR1 reads SGHDT; CDR2 reads YYEEEE. This CDR3 spans 15 amino acids. CDR3 loop: CASSAGTYYNSPLHF. DNA of the CDR3: TGTGCCAGCAGCGCCGGGACATATTATAATTCACCCCTCCACTTT.

The chain joins TRBV19 to TRBJ1-2; 7 bases are shared with TRBD1. The CDR3 runs 15 residues. Trimming at V came to 0 bases and at J to 8 bases, leaving 9 bases not matched to a gene. Germline loops: CDR1 LNHDA, CDR2 SQIVND (reference sequence). CDR3 sequence: CASSIDLQGFRGYTF. The DNA of the CDR3 is TGTGCCAGTAGTATAGACTTACAGGGGTTTCGGGGCTACACCTTC.

This clone was recorded a few times. This chain joins TRBV27 and TRBJ2-1; TRBD2 is a possible D gene (5 bases). V was cut by 4 bases and J by 9 bases, with 16 bases left in between. The CDR3 length is 14 residues. Germline loops: CDR1 MNHEY, CDR2 SMNVEV (reference sequence). The CDR3 region has the DNA TGTGCCAGCAGTTCTGCTATCGGGGTAGGTGAGCAGTTCTTC. Protein sequence: CASSSAIGVGEQFF.